This T cell receptor (beta chain) was sequenced in a study of T cells in Graves' hyperthyroidism and ophthalmopathy. Germline CDR1 and CDR2: SGHTA and FQGNSA. The CDR3 sequence is 15 residues long. V lost 4 bases and J lost 5, with 15 bases in between. Amplified regions were TCR beta CDR3 sequences from RNA transcripts. HTBI primers were employed in a first-round RT-PCR of the TCR CDR3. TCRdb redid the calling of the multiplex PCR reads with MiXCR, one entry per CDR3 protein. This table holds approximately 600,000 distinct CDR3 sequences, roughly 14% found once. This TCR was sampled from a middle-aged woman with Graves' ophthalmopathy. This sequence joins TRBV7-2 and TRBJ1-5, with D possibly matching TRBD1 (6 bases). Source material: blood. Here the CDR3 reads CASSSRRDIDQPQHF. The CDR3 bases are TGTGCCAGCAGCTCTCGGAGGGACATTGATCAGCCCCAGCATTTT.